The clone carrying this T cell receptor (beta chain) was recorded a few times. This entry comes from a study of human T cells and chemical hapten exposure. The CDR3 has 15 amino acids. Germline CDR1 LNHDA, CDR2 SQIVND (reference sequence). J lost 2 bases, V lost 6 bases, and 7 bases had no gene match. Time point here: healthy volunteer bleed at 2 weeks. Blood, whole and unfractionated, served as the source for total RNA extraction. A single record per CDR3 protein comes from TCRdb applying MiXCR to the RACE reads. Of about 50,000 distinct CDR3 sequences listed, roughly 4% are singletons. The clonotype was recovered from a female donor in good health. Some clones in this sample may be carry-over from other donors' samples. Input material: whole blood. V and J are TRBV19 and TRBJ1-1; the match to TRBD1 covers 9 bases. The CDR3 protein is CASRPQGARNTEAFF. As DNA, the CDR3 is TGTGCCAGTAGACCACAGGGGGCTCGAAACACTGAAGCTTTCTTT.